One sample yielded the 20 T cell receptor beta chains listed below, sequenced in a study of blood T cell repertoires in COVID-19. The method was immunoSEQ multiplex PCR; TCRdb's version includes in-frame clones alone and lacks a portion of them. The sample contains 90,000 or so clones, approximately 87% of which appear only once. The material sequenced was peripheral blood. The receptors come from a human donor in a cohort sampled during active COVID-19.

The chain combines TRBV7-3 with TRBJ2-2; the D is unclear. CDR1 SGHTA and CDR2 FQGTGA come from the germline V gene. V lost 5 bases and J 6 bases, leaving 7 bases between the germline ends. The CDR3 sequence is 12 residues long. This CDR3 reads CASSHRAGELFF. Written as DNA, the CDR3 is TGTGCCAGCAGCCACCGGGCCGGGGAGCTGTTTTTT.

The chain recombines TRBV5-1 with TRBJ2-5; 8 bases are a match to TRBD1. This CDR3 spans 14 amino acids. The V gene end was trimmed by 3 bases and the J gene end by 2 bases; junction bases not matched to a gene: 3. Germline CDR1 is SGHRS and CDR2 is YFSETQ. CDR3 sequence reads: CASSSTGGQETQYF. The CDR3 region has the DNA TGCGCCAGCAGCTCCACAGGGGGTCAAGAGACCCAGTACTTC.

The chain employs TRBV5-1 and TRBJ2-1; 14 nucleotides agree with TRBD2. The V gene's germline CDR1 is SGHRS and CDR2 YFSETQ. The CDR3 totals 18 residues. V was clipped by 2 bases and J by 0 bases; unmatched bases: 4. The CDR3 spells CASSFRGLAGGSYNEQFF. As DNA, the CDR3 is TGCGCCAGCAGCTTTCGTGGACTAGCGGGAGGCTCCTACAATGAGCAGTTCTTC. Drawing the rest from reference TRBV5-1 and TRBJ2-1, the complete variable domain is KAGVTQTPRYLIKTRGQQVTLSCSPISGHRSVSWYQQTPGQGLQFLFEYFSETQRNKGNFPGRFSGRQFSNSRSEMNVSTLELGDSALYLCASSFRGLAGGSYNEQFFGPGTRLTVL.

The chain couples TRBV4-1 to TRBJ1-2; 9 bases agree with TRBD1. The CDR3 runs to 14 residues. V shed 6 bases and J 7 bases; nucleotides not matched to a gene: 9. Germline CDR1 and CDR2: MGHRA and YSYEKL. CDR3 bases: TGCGCCAGCAGATCGGGACAGGGAGAACGTGGCTACACCTTC. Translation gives CASRSGQGERGYTF.

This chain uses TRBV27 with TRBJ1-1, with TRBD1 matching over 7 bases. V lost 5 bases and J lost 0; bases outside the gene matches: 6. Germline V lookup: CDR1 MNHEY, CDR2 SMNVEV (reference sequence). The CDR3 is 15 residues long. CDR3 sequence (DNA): TGTGCCAGCAGTATACAGGGGAGCATGAACACTGAAGCTTTCTTT. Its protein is CASSIQGSMNTEAFF.

The CDR3: CASSFPTSRDEQYF. For the CDR3, the DNA is TGTGCCAGCAGTTTTCCTACTAGCAGGGATGAGCAGTACTTC. The V gene is TRBV28, the J gene TRBJ2-7; TRBD2 might be the D (6 bases). Between the trimmed V and J ends, which lost 3 bases and 7 bases, there was a span of 16 bases. CDR1 MDHEN and CDR2 SYDVKM come from the germline V gene. This CDR3 region has 14 residues.

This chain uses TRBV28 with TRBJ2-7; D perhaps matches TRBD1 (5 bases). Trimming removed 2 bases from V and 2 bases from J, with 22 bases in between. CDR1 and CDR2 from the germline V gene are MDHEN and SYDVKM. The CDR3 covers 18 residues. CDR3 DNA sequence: TGTGCCAGCAGTTTACCATCAGGGCCCGACCATCCTCCCTACGAGCAGTACTTC. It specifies CASSLPSGPDHPPYEQYF.

CDR3: CASSSGQNYEQYF. CDR3 nucleotide sequence: TGTGCCAGCAGTTCGGGACAAAACTACGAGCAGTACTTC. V usage is TRBV28 and J usage is TRBJ2-7, with a possible D match to TRBD1 (6 bases). Between the trimmed V and J ends, which lost 4 bases and 3 bases, there was a span of 10 bases. The germline V gene encodes CDR1 MDHEN and CDR2 SYDVKM. The CDR3 runs 13 residues.

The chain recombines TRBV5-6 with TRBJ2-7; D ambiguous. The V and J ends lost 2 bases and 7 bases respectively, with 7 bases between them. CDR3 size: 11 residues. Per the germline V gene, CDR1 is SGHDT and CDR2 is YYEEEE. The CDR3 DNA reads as TGTGCCAGCAGCTTCTCCGGGGAGCAGTACTTC. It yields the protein CASSFSGEQYF. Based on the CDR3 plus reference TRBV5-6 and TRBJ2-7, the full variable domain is DAGVTQSPTHLIKTRGQQVTLRCSPKSGHDTVSWYQQALGQGPQFIFQYYEEEERQRGNFPDRFSGHQFPNYSSELNVNALLLGDSALYLCASSFSGEQYFGPGTRLTVT.

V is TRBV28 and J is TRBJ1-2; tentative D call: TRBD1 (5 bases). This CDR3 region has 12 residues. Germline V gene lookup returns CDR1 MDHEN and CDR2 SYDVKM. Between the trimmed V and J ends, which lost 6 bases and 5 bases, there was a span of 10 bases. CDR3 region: CASSLKGYGYTF. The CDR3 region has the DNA TGTGCCAGCAGCCTAAAGGGGTATGGCTACACCTTC.

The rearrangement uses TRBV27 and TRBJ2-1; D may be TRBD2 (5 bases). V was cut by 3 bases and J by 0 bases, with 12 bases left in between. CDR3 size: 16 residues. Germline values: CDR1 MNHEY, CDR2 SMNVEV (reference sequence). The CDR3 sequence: CASSFLSGTSYNEQFF. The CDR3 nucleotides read TGTGCCAGCAGTTTCCTAAGCGGTACCTCCTACAATGAGCAGTTCTTC.

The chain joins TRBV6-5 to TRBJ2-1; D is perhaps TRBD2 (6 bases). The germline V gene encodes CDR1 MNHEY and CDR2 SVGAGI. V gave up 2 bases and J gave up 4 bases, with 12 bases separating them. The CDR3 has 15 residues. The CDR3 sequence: CASSYGRRVYNEQFF. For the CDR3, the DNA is TGTGCCAGCAGTTACGGGCGGAGGGTATACAATGAGCAGTTCTTC.

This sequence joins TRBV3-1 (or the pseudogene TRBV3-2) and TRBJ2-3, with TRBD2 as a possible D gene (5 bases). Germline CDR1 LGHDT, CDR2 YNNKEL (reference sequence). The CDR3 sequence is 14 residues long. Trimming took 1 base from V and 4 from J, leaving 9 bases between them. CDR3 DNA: TGTGCCAGCAGCCAAGGGCGGGCAGCAGATACGCAGTATTTT. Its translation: CASSQGRAADTQYF.

The CDR3 loop reads CASSQDPRRTPQETQYF. The CDR3 coding sequence is TGTGCCAGCAGCCAAGATCCGAGACGGACTCCTCAAGAGACCCAGTACTTC. The chain combines TRBV3-1 (or the pseudogene TRBV3-2) with TRBJ2-5; a possible D gene is TRBD2 (5 bases). The ends were cut back, 0 bases at V and 2 bases at J, with 16 bases in the middle. The CDR3 has 17 residues. The germline V gene has CDR1 LGHDT and CDR2 YNNKEL (reference sequence).

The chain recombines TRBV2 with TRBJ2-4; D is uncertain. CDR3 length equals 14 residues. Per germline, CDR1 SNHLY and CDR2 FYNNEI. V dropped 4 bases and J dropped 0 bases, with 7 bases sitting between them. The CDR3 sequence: CASSGRLAKNIQYF. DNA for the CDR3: TGTGCCAGCAGTGGTAGACTAGCCAAAAACATTCAGTACTTC.

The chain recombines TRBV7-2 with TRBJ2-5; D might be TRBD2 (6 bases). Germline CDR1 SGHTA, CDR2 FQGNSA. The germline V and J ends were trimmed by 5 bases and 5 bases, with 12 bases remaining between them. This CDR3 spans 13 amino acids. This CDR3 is CASSRGFGETQYF. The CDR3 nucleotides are TGTGCCAGCAGCCGGGGGTTTGGGGAGACCCAGTACTTC.

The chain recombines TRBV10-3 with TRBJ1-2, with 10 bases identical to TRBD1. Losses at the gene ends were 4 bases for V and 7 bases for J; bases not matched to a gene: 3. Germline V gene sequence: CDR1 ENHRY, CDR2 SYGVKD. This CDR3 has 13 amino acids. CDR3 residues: CAISGQGASGYTF. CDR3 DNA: TGTGCCATCAGTGGACAGGGGGCGAGTGGCTACACCTTC.

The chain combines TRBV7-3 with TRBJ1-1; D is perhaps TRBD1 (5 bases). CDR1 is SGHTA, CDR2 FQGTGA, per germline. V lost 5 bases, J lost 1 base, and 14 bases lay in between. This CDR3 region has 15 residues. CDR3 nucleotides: TGTGCCAGCAGCGCAGGAGGGGTCGGGAACACTGAAGCTTTCTTT. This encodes CASSAGGVGNTEAFF.

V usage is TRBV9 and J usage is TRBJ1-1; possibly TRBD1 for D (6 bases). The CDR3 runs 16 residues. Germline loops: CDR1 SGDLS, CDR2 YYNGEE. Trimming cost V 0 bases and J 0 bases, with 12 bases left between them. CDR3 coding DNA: TGTGCCAGCAGCGTAGTACCCGACAGGATGAACACTGAAGCTTTCTTT. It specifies CASSVVPDRMNTEAFF. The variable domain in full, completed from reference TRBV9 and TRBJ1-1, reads DSGVTQTPKHLITATGQRVTLRCSPRSGDLSVYWYQQSLDQGLQFLIQYYNGEERAKGNILERFSAQQFPDLHSELNLSSLELGDSALYFCASSVVPDRMNTEAFFGQGTRLTVV.

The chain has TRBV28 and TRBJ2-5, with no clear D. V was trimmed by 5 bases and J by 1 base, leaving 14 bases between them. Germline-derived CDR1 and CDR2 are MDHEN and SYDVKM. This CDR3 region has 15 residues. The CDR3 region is CASSPQADIQETQYF. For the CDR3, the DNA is TGTGCCAGCAGTCCGCAAGCCGACATCCAAGAGACCCAGTACTTC.